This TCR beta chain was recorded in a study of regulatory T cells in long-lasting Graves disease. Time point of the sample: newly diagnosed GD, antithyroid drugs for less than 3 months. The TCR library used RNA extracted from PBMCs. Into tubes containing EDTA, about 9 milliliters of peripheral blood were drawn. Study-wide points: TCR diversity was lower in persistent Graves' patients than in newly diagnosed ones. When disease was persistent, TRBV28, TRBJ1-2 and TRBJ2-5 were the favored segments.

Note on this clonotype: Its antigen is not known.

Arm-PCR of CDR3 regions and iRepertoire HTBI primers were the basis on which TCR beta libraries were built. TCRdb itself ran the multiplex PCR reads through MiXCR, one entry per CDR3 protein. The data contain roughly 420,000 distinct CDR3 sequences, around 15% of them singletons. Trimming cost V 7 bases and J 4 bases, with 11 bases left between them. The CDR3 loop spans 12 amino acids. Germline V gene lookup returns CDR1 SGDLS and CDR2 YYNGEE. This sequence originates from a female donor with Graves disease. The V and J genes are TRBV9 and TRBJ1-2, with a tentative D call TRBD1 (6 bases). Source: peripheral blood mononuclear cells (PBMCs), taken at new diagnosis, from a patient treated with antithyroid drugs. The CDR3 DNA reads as TGTGCCAGCCAGGACAGATCCTATGGCTACACCTTC. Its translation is CASQDRSYGYTF. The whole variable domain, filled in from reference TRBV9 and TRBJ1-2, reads DSGVTQTPKHLITATGQRVTLRCSPRSGDLSVYWYQQSLDQGLQFLIQYYNGEERAKGNILERFSAQQFPDLHSELNLSSLELGDSALYFCASQDRSYGYTFGSGTRLTVV.